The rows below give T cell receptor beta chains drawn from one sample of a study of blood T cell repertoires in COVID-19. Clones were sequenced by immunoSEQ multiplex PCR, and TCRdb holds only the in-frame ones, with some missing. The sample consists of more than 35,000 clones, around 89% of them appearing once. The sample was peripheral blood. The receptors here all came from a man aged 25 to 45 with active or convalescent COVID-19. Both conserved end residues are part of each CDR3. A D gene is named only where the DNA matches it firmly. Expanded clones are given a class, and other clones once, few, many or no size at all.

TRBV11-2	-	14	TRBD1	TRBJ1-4	CASSFWTGNEKLFF	TGTGCCAGCAGCTTCTGGACAGGGAATGAAAAACTGTTTTTT
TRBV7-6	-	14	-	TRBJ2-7	CASSDLDRHYEQYF	TGTGCCAGCAGCGATCTGGACAGACACTACGAGCAGTACTTC
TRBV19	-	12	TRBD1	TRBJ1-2	CASSTGGDGYTF	TGTGCCAGTAGTACAGGGGGCGACGGCTACACCTTC
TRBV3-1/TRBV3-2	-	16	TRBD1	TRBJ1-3	CASSRRQGFSGNTIYF	TGTGCCAGCAGCCGGAGACAGGGATTCTCTGGAAACACCATATATTTT
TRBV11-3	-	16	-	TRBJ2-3	CASSSPLGVGTDTQYF	TGTGCCAGCAGCTCCCCCCTAGGGGTAGGCACAGATACGCAGTATTTT
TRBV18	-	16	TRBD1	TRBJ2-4	CASSPFPQDRSVVQYF	TGTGCCAGCTCACCATTTCCCCAGGACAGGAGCGTTGTTCAGTACTTC
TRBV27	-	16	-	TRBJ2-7	CASSLSRDSALYEQYF	TGTGCCAGCAGTTTATCCCGGGACTCAGCACTCTACGAGCAGTACTTC
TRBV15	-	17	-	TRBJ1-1	CATSRDGFAGVNIEAFF	TGTGCCACCAGCAGAGATGGATTTGCGGGGGTGAACATAGAAGCTTTCTTT
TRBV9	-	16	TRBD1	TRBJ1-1	CASSAGQGAENTEAFF	TGTGCCAGCAGCGCGGGACAGGGGGCTGAGAACACTGAAGCTTTCTTT
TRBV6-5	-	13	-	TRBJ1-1	CASSFGGVTEAFF	TGTGCCAGCAGTTTCGGGGGGGTAACTGAAGCTTTCTTT
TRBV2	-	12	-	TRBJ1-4	CASTQGNEKLFF	TGTGCCAGCACCCAGGGTAATGAAAAACTGTTTTTT
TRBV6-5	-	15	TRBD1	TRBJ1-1	CASSYSNRGNTEAFF	TGTGCCAGCAGTTACTCCAACAGGGGGAACACTGAAGCTTTCTTT
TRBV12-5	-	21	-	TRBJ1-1	CASGLVLVIGGPGGGLSEAFF	TGTGCTAGTGGTTTGGTACTCGTAATTGGAGGGCCGGGCGGCGGGTTGTCTGAAGCTTTCTTT
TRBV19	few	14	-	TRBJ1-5	CASTTWGGNQPQHF	TGTGCCAGTACAACCTGGGGGGGCAATCAGCCCCAGCATTTT
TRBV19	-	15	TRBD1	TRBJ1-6	CASSEDRGLVSPLHF	TGTGCCAGTAGTGAAGACAGGGGGCTCGTTTCACCCCTCCACTTT
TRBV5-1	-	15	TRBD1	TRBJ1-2	CASRSGTGVGYGYTF	TGCGCCAGCAGATCCGGGACAGGGGTAGGCTATGGCTACACCTTC
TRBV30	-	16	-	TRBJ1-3	CAWSARGRNSGNTIYF	TGTGCCTGGAGTGCCCGAGGGAGGAACTCTGGAAACACCATATATTTT
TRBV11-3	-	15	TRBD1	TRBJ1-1	CASSLSGQANTEAFF	TGTGCCAGCAGCTTATCGGGACAGGCGAACACTGAAGCTTTCTTT
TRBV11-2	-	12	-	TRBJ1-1	CASSEDITEAFF	TGTGCCAGCAGCGAGGACATCACTGAAGCTTTCTTT
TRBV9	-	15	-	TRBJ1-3	CASSGLTGSGNTIYF	TGTGCCAGCAGCGGGCTCACAGGGTCGGGAAACACCATATATTTT
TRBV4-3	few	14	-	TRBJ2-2	CASSQESGFGELFF	TGCGCCAGCAGCCAAGAATCGGGGTTCGGGGAGCTGTTTTTT
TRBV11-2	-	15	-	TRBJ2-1	CASSLDQAGYNEQFF	TGTGCCAGCAGCTTAGATCAAGCGGGCTACAATGAGCAGTTCTTC
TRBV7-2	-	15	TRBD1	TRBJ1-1	CASSNRQGVNTEAFF	TGTGCCAGCAGCAATCGACAGGGCGTTAACACTGAAGCTTTCTTT
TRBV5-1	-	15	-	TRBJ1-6	CASSLGGRNNSPLHF	TGCGCCAGCAGCTTGGGGGGGCGGAATAATTCACCCCTCCACTTT
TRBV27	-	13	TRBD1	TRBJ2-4	CASRKTGENIQYF	TGTGCCAGCCGGAAGACAGGGGAAAACATTCAGTACTTC
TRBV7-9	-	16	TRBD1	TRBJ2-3	CATVKQGVVIMDTQYF	TGTGCCACCGTAAAACAGGGGGTCGTAATAATGGATACGCAGTATTTT
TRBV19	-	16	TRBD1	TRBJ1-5	CASSSRQGMGNQPQHF	TGTGCCAGTAGTTCTCGACAGGGGATGGGCAATCAGCCCCAGCATTTT
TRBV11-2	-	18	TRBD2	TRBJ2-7	CASSSHFSASGASYEQYF	TGTGCCAGCAGTTCCCACTTCTCCGCTAGCGGGGCCTCCTACGAGCAGTACTTC
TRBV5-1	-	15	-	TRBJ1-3	CASSLDSNSGNTIYF	TGCGCCAGCAGCTTGGATTCTAACTCTGGAAACACCATATATTTT